Below, one T cell receptor (beta chain) is given with its context. Its cognate antigen is unknown. This sample stems from a study of shared clonotypes between healthy human individuals. Study conclusions and caveats: Among donors, sharing of clonotypes was expected to be affected by sequencing depth.

The assay was immunoSEQ multiplex PCR, and TCRdb's table has in-frame clones only and misses some. The sample has about 450,000 clones, around 79% seen once. The TCR comes from a woman aged 35 to 49 in good health. Some clones in this sample may be carry-over from other donors' samples. Material: PBMCs.

The CDR3 coding sequence is TGTGCCAGCTCCCAGCGGGAGGGTACCTACGAGCAGTACTTC. It encodes CASSQREGTYEQYF. This chain connects TRBV18 to TRBJ2-7; 10 nucleotides align to TRBD2. Trimming took 6 bases from V and 2 from J; bases not matched to a gene: 4. Germline-derived CDR1 and CDR2 are KGHSH and LQKENI. The CDR3 has 14 amino acids.